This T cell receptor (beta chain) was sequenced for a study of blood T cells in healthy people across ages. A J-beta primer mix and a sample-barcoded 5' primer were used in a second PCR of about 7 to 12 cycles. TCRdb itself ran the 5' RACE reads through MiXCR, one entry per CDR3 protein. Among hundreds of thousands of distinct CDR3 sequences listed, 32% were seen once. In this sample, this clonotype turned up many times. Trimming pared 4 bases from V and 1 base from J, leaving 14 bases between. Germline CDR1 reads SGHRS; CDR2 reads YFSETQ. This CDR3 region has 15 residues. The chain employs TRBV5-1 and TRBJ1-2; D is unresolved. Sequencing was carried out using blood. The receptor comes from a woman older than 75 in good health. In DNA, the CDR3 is TGCGCCAGCAGCCCTGAAGGATCCTTTAACTATGGCTACACCTTC. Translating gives CASSPEGSFNYGYTF.